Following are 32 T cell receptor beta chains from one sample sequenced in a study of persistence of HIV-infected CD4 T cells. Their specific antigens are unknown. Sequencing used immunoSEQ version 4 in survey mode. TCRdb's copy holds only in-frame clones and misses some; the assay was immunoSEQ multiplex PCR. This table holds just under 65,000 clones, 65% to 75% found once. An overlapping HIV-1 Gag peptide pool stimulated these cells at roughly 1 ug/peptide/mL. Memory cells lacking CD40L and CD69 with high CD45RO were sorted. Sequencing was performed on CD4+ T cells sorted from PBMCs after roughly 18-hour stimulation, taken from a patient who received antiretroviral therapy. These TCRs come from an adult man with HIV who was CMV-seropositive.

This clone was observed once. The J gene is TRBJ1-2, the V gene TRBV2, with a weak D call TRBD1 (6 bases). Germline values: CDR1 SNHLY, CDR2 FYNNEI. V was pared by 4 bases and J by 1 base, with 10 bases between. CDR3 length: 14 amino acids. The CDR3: CASSVGGLNYGYTF. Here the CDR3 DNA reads TGTGCCAGCAGTGTGGGGGGGCTTAACTATGGCTACACCTTC.

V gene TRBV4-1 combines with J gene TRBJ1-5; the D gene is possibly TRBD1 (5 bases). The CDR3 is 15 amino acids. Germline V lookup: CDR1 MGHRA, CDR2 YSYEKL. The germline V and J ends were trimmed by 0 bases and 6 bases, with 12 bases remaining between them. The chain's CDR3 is CASSQDGERGQPQHF. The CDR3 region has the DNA TGCGCCAGCAGCCAAGATGGGGAAAGGGGTCAGCCCCAGCATTTT.

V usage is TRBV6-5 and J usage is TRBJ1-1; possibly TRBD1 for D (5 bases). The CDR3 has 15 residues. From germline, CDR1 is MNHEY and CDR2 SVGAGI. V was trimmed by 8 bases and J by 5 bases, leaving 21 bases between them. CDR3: CASGTAARGSTEAFF. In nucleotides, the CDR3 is TGTGCCAGCGGGACGGCAGCGAGAGGGTCTACTGAAGCTTTCTTT.

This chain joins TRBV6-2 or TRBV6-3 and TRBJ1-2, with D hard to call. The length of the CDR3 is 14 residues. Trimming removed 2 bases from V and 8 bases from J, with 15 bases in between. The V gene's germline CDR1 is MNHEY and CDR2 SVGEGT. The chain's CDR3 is CASSYSGRSGGYTF. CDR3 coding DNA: TGTGCCAGCAGTTACAGCGGACGGTCGGGAGGCTACACCTTC.

CDR3 amino acids: CASSRDGGGTGELFF. CDR3 coding DNA: TGTGCCAGCAGCCGGGACGGCGGGGGGACCGGGGAGCTGTTTTTT. The chain combines TRBV7-3 with TRBJ2-2; 8 nucleotides line up with TRBD2. V lost 5 bases, J lost 5 bases, and 7 bases stayed unmatched. CDR1 is SGHTA, CDR2 FQGTGA, per germline. The CDR3 consists of 15 residues. The variable domain in full, completed from reference TRBV7-3 and TRBJ2-2, reads GAGVSQTPSNKVTEKGKYVELRCDPISGHTALYWYRQSLGQGPEFLIYFQGTGAADDSGLPNDRFFAVRPEGSVSTLKIQRTERGDSAVYLCASSRDGGGTGELFFGEGSRLTVL.

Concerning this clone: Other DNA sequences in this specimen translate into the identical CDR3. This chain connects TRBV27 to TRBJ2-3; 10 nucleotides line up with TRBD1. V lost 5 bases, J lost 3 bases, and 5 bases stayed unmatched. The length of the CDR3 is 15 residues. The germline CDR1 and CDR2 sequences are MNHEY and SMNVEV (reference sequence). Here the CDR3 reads CASSTPGQGTDTQYF. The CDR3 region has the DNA TGTGCCAGCAGTACACCGGGACAGGGGACAGATACGCAGTATTTT.

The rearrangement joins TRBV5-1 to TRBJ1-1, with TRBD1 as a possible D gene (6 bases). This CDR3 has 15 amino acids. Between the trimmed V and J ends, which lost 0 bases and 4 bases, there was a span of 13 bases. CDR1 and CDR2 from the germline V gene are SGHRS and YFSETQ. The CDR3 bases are TGCGCCAGCAGCTTGGGAACAGGGTACTCCACTGAAGCTTTCTTT. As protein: CASSLGTGYSTEAFF. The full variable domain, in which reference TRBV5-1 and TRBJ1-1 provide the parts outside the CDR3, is KAGVTQTPRYLIKTRGQQVTLSCSPISGHRSVSWYQQTPGQGLQFLFEYFSETQRNKGNFPGRFSGRQFSNSRSEMNVSTLELGDSALYLCASSLGTGYSTEAFFGQGTRLTVV.

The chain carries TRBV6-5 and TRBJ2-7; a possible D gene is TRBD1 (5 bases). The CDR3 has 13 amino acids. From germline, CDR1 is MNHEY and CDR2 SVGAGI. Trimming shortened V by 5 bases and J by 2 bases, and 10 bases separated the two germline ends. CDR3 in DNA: TGTGCCAGCAGTCGAACAGGAACCTACGAGCAGTACTTC. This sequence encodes CASSRTGTYEQYF.

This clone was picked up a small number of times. The CDR3: CASSRSLTGYLTGELFF. The CDR3 region has the DNA TGTGCCAGCAGCCGGTCCCTAACAGGGTACCTCACCGGGGAGCTGTTTTTT. The J gene is TRBJ2-2, the V gene TRBV7-9; possibly TRBD1 for D (6 bases). This CDR3 spans 17 amino acids. Germline assignment: CDR1 SEHNR and CDR2 FQNEAQ (reference sequence). The V gene lost 5 bases and the J gene lost 4 bases, with 20 bases spanning the gap.

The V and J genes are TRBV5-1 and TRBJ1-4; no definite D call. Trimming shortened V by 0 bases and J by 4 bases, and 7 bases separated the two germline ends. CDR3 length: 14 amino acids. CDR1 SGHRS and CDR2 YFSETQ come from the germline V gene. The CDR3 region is CASSLDLVNEKLFF. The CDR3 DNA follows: TGCGCCAGCAGCTTGGATTTGGTTAATGAAAAACTGTTTTTT.

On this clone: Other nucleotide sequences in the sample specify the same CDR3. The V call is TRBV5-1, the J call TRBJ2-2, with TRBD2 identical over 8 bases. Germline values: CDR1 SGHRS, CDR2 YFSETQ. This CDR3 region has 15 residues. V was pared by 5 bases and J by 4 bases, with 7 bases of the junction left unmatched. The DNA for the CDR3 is TGCGCCAGCAGTCCCGGGACTAGGGGCACCGGGGAGCTGTTTTTT. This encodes CASSPGTRGTGELFF.

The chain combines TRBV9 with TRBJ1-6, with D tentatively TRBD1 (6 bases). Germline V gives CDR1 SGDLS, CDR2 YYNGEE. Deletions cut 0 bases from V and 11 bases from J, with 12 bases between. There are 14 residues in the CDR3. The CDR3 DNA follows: TGTGCCAGCAGCGTAGCACAGGGTGAGACACCCCTCCACTTT. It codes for CASSVAQGETPLHF. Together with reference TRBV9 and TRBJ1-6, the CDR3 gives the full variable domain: DSGVTQTPKHLITATGQRVTLRCSPRSGDLSVYWYQQSLDQGLQFLIQYYNGEERAKGNILERFSAQQFPDLHSELNLSSLELGDSALYFCASSVAQGETPLHFGNGTRLTVT.

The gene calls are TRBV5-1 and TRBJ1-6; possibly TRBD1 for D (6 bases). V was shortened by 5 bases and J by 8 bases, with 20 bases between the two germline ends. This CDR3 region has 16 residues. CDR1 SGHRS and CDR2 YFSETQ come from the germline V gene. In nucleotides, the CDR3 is TGCGCCAGCAGTAGATCAGGGGCCGGGGGCTATTCACCCCTCCACTTT. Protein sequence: CASSRSGAGGYSPLHF.

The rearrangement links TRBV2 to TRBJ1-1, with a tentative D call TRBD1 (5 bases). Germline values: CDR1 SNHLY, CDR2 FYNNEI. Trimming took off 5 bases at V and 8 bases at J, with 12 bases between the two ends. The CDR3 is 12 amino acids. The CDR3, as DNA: TGTGCCAGCAGTCTCCGGGGGTACGAAGCTTTCTTT. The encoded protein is CASSLRGYEAFF.

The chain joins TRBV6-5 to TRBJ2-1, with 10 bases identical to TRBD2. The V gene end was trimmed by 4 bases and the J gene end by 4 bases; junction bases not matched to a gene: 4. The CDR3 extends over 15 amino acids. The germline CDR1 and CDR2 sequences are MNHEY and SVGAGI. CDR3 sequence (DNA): TGTGCCAGCAGTTCCCTAGCGGGGGATTACAATGAGCAGTTCTTC. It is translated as CASSSLAGDYNEQFF.

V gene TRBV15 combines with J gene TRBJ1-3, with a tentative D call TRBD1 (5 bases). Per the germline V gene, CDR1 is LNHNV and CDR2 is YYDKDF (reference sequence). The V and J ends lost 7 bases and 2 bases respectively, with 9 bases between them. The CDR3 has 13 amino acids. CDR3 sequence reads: CATKRGPGNTIYF. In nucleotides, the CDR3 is TGTGCCACCAAGAGGGGCCCTGGAAACACCATATATTTT.

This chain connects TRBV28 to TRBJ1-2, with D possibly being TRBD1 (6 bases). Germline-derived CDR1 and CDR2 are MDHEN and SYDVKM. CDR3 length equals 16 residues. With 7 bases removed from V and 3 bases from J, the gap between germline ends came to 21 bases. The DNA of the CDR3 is TGTGCCAGCATTTCGGACAGTCCCCTGGGGGACTATGGCTACACCTTC. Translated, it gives CASISDSPLGDYGYTF.

The CDR3 here is CASSWSVTDTQYF. The CDR3 DNA reads TGTGCCAGCAGTTGGTCGGTCACAGATACGCAGTATTTT. This chain joins TRBV6-6 and TRBJ2-3; D is unresolved. Germline V gene data show CDR1 as MNHNY and CDR2 as SVGAGI (reference sequence). V was trimmed by 4 bases and J by 2 bases, leaving 7 bases between them. The CDR3 loop spans 13 amino acids.

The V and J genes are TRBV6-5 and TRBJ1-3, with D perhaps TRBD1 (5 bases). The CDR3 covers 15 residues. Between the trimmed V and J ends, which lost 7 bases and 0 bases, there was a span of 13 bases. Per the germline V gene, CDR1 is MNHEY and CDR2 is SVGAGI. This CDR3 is CASTLRGASGNTIYF. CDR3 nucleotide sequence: TGTGCCAGCACCCTCCGTGGGGCCTCTGGAAACACCATATATTTT.

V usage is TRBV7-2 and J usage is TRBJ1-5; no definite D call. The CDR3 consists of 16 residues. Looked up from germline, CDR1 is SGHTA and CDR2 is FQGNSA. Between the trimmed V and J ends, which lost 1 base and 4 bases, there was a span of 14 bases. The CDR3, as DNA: TGTGCCAGCAGCTTAGGGGCTGTTCTGCGAAATCAGCCCCAGCATTTT. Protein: CASSLGAVLRNQPQHF.

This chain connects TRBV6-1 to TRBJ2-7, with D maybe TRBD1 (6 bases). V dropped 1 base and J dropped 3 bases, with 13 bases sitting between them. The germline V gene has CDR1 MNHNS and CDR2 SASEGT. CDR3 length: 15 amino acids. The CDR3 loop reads CASSEGWTADYEQYF. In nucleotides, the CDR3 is TGTGCCAGCAGTGAAGGCTGGACAGCAGACTACGAGCAGTACTTC.

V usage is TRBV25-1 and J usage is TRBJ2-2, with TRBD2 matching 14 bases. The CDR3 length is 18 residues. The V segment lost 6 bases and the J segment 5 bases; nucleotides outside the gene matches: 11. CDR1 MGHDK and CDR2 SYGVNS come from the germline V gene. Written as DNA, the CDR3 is TGTGCCAGCAGCGTCCTCGGACTAGCGGGGGGCCAGACCGGGGAGCTGTTTTTT. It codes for CASSVLGLAGGQTGELFF.

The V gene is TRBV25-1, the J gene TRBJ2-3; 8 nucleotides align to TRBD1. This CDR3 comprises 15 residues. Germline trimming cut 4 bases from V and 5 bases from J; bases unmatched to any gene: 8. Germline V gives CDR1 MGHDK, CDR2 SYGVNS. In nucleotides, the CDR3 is TGTGCCAGCAGTGTAGGAGACAGGGGAGGAGATACGCAGTATTTT. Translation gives CASSVGDRGGDTQYF.

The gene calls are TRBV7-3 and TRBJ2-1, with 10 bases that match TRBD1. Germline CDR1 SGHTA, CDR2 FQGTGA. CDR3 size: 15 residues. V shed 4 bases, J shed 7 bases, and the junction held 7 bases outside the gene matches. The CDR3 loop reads CASSWGTGASNEQFF. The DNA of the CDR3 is TGTGCCAGCAGCTGGGGGACAGGGGCCAGTAATGAGCAGTTCTTC. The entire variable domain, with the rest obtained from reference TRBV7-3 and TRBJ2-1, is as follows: GAGVSQTPSNKVTEKGKYVELRCDPISGHTALYWYRQSLGQGPEFLIYFQGTGAADDSGLPNDRFFAVRPEGSVSTLKIQRTERGDSAVYLCASSWGTGASNEQFFGPGTRLTVL.

CDR3 nucleotide sequence: TGTGCCAGCAATCACAGCCCGAATTTAGGTACGCAGTATTTT. Protein: CASNHSPNLGTQYF. The rearrangement uses TRBV28 and TRBJ2-3, with D unresolved. The length of the CDR3 is 14 residues. Trimming pared 7 bases from V and 8 bases from J, leaving 19 bases between. The germline gives CDR1 MDHEN, CDR2 SYDVKM.

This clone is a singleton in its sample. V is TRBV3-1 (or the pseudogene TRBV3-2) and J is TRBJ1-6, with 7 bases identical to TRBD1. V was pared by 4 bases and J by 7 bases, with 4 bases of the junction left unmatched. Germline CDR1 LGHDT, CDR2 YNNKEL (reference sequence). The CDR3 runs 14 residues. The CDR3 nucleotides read TGTGCCAGCAGCCGGGGACAGCGCAATTCACCCCTCCACTTT. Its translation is CASSRGQRNSPLHF.

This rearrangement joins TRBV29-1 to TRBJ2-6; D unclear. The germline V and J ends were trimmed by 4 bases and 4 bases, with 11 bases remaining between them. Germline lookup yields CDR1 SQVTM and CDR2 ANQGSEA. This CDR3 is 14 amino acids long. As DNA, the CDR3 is TGCAGCGTTGTGGCAGTAACCGGGGCCAACGTCCTGACTTTC. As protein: CSVVAVTGANVLTF.

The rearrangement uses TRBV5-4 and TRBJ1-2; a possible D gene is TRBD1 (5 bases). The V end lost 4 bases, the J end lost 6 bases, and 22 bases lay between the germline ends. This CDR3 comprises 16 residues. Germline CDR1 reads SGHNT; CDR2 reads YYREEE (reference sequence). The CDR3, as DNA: TGTGCCAGCAGCCCGGGAACTCAGGGTAGGAGGGATGGCTACACCTTC. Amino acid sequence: CASSPGTQGRRDGYTF.

CDR3: CASSETGTEAFF. The CDR3 DNA reads TGCGCCAGCAGCGAGACAGGTACTGAAGCTTTCTTT. The chain recombines TRBV10-2 with TRBJ1-1, with D perhaps TRBD1 (6 bases). Trimming took 6 bases from V and 5 from J, leaving 10 bases between them. The V gene's germline CDR1 is WSHSY and CDR2 SAAADI. This CDR3 comprises 12 residues.

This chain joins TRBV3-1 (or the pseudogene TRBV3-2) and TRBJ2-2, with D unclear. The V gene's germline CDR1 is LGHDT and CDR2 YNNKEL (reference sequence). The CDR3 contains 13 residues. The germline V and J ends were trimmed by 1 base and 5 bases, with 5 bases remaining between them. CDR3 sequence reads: CASSQVKTGELFF. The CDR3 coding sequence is TGTGCCAGCAGCCAAGTAAAGACCGGGGAGCTGTTTTTT.

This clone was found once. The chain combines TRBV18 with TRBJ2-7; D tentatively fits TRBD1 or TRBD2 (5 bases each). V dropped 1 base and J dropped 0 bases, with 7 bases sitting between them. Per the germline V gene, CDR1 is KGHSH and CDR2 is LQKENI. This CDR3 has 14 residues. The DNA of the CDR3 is TGTGCCAGCTCACCACTTGGGACCTCCTACGAGCAGTACTTC. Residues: CASSPLGTSYEQYF.

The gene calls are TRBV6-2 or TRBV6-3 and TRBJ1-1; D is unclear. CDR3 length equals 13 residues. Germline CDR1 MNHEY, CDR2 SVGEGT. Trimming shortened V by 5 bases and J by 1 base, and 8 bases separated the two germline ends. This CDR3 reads CASSPGRNTEAFF. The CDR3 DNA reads TGTGCCAGCAGTCCCGGTAGGAACACTGAAGCTTTCTTT.